This T cell receptor beta chain was identified during a study of shared clonotypes between healthy human individuals. Study at large: With ages of 18 to 49, the donors were a couple of women and three men. Points from the study as a whole: The genetic and exposure-history diversity represented was limited by few donors. The sole specimen, blood, was sampled, and tissue repertoires likely differ. When compared with the clonotypes that were shared by all four sorted-subset donors, the non-shared clonotypes turned out to have lower generation probabilities.

The V gene end was trimmed by 5 bases and the J gene end by 6 bases; junction bases not matched to a gene: 6. The CDR3 is made up of 13 amino acids. Germline V lookup: CDR1 SGHRS, CDR2 YFSETQ. The data were produced by immunoSEQ multiplex PCR, yet TCRdb's version contains in-frame clones alone and is incomplete. This sample has about 380,000 clones, with about 97% found just once. About this clone: The antigen is not known.

The TCR comes from a man aged 30-40 years in good health. The J gene is TRBJ1-2, the V gene TRBV5-1; 8 nucleotides match TRBD1. Source material: memory CD8+ T cells sorted from blood. The subset was: CD45RO+ cells pooled with CCR7-negative TemRA cells. The CDR3 coding sequence is TGCGCCAGCAGACCTGACAGGGGAAATGGCTACACCTTC. This sequence encodes CASRPDRGNGYTF.